Listed below are T cell receptor beta chains from one sample, sequenced in a study of blood T cell repertoires in COVID-19. Some clones are missing from TCRdb's copy, which holds only in-frame ones; the method was immunoSEQ multiplex PCR. The sample carries over 150,000 clones, less than 85% recorded once. The sequencing input was peripheral blood. The receptors were sampled from a human donor in a cohort sampled during active COVID-19. Each CDR3 is given with its conserved first and last residue. Fields, in order: D gene, J gene, clone size, V gene, CDR3 protein, CDR3 DNA. The D gene is left open where the match is weak. Size values are once, few and many counts, or a class for expanded clones, and some rows have none.

>NA|TRBJ2-6|NA|TRBV2
CASSEVKGRGSSGANVLTF
TGTGCCAGCAGTGAAGTAAAGGGCAGGGGAAGTTCTGGGGCCAACGTCCTGACTTTC
>NA|TRBJ2-7|NA|TRBV5-1
CASSSKQAPGYEQYF
TGCGCCAGCAGCTCAAAACAGGCTCCCGGGTACGAGCAGTACTTC
>TRBD2|TRBJ2-7|few|TRBV27
CASSFRAGLAGFEQYF
TGTGCCAGCAGTTTCCGGGCGGGACTAGCGGGGTTCGAGCAGTACTTC
>TRBD1|TRBJ2-1|NA|TRBV29-1
CSIQHGTGPYNEQFF
TGCAGCATCCAGCACGGGACAGGGCCCTACAATGAGCAGTTCTTC
>NA|TRBJ1-2|NA|TRBV7-2
CASSPGQISNYGYTF
TGTGCCAGCAGCCCAGGACAGATATCCAACTATGGCTACACCTTC
>NA|TRBJ1-1|NA|TRBV6-1
CASSEPLTLEAFF
TGTGCCAGCAGTGAACCCCTTACTCTTGAAGCTTTCTTT
>TRBD1|TRBJ2-5|NA|TRBV3-1/TRBV3-2
CASSLAGQGETQYF
TGTGCCAGCAGCCTAGCAGGACAGGGGGAGACCCAGTACTTC
>NA|TRBJ1-2|NA|TRBV3-1/TRBV3-2
CASGYSGDRYGYTF
TGTGCCAGCGGATATTCGGGGGATCGCTATGGCTACACCTTC
>TRBD1|TRBJ1-2|NA|TRBV5-4
CASSFETGVGYTF
TGTGCCAGCAGCTTCGAGACAGGGGTGGGCTACACCTTC
>NA|TRBJ1-4|NA|TRBV5-6
CASSDGTFEKLFF
TGTGCCAGCAGCGATGGGACTTTCGAAAAACTGTTTTTT
>NA|TRBJ1-2|NA|TRBV15
CATSRVRDPIEGYTF
TGTGCCACCAGCAGAGTCAGGGATCCTATTGAAGGCTACACCTTC
>NA|TRBJ1-2|once|TRBV10-1
CASSPPGLNYGYTF
TGCGCCAGCAGTCCTCCGGGATTAAACTATGGCTACACCTTC
>TRBD1|TRBJ2-7|NA|TRBV25-1
CASSEQGAYEQYF
TGTGCCAGCAGCGAACAGGGGGCTTACGAGCAGTACTTC
>NA|TRBJ2-1|NA|TRBV5-1
CASSLVVPGEQFF
TGCGCCAGCAGCTTGGTTGTCCCGGGGGAGCAGTTCTTC
>NA|TRBJ2-7|NA|TRBV30
CAWSGDNSYEQYF
TGTGCCTGGAGTGGGGACAACTCCTACGAGCAGTACTTC
>NA|TRBJ1-2|many|TRBV7-8
CASSFLTRGYTF
TGTGCCAGCAGCTTCTTAACACGCGGCTACACCTTC
>NA|TRBJ2-3|once|TRBV6-1
CASSEAGHSTDTQYF
TGTGCCAGCAGCGAAGCGGGACACTCCACAGATACGCAGTATTTT
>TRBD1|TRBJ2-5|NA|TRBV19
CASSRQGFETQYF
TGTGCCAGTAGCAGACAGGGGTTTGAGACCCAGTACTTC